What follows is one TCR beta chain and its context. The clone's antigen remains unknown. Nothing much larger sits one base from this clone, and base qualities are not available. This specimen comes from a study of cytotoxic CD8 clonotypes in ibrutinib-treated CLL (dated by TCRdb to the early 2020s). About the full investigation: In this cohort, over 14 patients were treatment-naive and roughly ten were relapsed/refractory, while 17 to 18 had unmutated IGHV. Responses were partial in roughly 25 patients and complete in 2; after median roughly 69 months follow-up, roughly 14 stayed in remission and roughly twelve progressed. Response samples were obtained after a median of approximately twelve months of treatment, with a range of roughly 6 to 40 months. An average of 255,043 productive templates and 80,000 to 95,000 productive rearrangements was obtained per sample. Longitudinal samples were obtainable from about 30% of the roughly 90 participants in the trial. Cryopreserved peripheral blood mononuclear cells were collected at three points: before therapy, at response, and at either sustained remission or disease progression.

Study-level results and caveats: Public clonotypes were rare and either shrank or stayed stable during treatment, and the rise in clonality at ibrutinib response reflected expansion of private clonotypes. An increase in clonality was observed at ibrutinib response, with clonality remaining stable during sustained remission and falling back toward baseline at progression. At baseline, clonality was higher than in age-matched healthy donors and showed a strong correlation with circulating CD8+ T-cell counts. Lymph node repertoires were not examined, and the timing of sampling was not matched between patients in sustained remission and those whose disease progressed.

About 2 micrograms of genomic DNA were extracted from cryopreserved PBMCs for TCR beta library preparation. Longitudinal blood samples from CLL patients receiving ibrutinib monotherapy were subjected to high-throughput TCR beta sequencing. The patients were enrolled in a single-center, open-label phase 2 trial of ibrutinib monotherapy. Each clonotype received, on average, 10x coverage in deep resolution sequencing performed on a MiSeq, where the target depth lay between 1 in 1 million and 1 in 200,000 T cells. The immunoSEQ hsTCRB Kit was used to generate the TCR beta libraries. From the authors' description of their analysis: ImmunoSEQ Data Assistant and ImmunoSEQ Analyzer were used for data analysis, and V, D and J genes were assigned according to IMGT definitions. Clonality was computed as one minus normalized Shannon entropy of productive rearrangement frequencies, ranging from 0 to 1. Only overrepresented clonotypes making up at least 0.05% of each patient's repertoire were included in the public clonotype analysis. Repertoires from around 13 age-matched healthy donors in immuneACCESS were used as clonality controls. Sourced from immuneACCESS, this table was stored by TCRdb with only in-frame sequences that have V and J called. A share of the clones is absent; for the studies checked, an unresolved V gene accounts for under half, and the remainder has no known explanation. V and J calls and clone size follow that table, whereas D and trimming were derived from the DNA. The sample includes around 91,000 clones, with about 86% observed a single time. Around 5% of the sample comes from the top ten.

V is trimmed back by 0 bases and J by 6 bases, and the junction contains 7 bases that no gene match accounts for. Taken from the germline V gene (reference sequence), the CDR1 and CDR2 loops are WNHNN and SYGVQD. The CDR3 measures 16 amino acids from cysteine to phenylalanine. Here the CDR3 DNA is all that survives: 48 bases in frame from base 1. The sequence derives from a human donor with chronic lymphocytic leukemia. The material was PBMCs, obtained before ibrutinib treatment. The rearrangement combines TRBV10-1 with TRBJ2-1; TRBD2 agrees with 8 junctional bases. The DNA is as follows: TGCGCCAGCAGTGAGTCAAGCGGGAGCCTCTCCAATGAGCAGTTCTTC. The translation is CASSESSGSLSNEQFF.